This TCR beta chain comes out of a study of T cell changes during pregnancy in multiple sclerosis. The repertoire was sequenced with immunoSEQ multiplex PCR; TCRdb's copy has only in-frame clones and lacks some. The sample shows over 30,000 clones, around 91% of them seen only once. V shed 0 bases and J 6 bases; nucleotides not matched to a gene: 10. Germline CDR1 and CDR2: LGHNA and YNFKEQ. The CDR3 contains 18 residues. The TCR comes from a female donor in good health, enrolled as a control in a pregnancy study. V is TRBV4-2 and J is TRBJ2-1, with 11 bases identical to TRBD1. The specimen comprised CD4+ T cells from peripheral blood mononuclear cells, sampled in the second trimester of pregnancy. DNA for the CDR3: TGTGCCAGCAGCCAAGAACGCGGGACAGGGGGAATCCTCAATGAGCAGTTCTTC. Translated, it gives CASSQERGTGGILNEQFF.